The subject of this entry is one T cell receptor beta chain. Its antigen is unknown. This entry belongs to a study of T cell clones after liver transplantation. Overall study context: Subjects received no induction therapy and standard immunosuppression until randomization at 12-24 months post-transplant. Blood was drawn pre-transplant, before withdrawal, and after full or failed withdrawal.

Clones were sequenced by immunoSEQ multiplex PCR, and TCRdb holds only the in-frame ones, with some missing. The sample lists fewer than 65,000 clones, around 70% occurring once. Broader study findings: Conclusions were preliminary, with small, heterogeneous patient groups.

The sequence was collected from a human patient who received a liver transplant. T cells may partly derive from the graft donor. This sample comprised CD4+ T cells from blood, obtained at the 22-month timepoint.

The CDR3 reads CASRQSSGNTIYF. The CDR3 region has the DNA TGTGCCAGCCGGCAGAGCTCTGGAAACACCATATATTTT. V gene TRBV28 combines with J gene TRBJ1-3; D is ambiguous. Germline V CDR1 and CDR2: MDHEN, SYDVKM. V was clipped by 8 bases and J by 0 bases, with 8 bases between them. This CDR3 contains 13 residues.